These T cell receptor beta chains were read from a single sample in a study of T-cell memory formation after mild COVID-19. TCRdb re-derived calls from the 5' RACE reads in MiXCR, one entry per CDR3 protein. The table records some 350,000 distinct CDR3 sequences, roughly 13% of them present only once. The sequenced sample was PBMCs or a T cell subset sorted from them (not recorded which). Every receptor here comes from a man aged 18 to 29 who had mild COVID-19 (a few samples of this study predate the infection). Cell type and time point are not known. Each CDR3 is given with its conserved first and last residue. A D gene is named only where the DNA matches it firmly. Clone size is shown for a subset of rows, as once, few, many or a class of expanded clone.

clone size	V gene	D gene	J gene	CDR3 protein	CDR3 DNA
few	TRBV7-2	-	TRBJ1-5	CASSHGTPKSAQHF	TGTGCCAGCAGCCACGGGACCCCTAAGTCCGCCCAGCATTTT
-	TRBV4-1	-	TRBJ2-5	CASSREGGRAQETQYF	TGCGCCAGCAGCCGCGAGGGGGGAAGAGCACAAGAGACCCAGTACTTC
-	TRBV28	TRBD1	TRBJ1-5	CASGHRGRGHQPQHF	TGTGCCAGCGGACACAGGGGAAGGGGGCATCAGCCCCAGCATTTT
-	TRBV9	-	TRBJ1-1	CASAWAENTEAFF	TGTGCCAGCGCCTGGGCCGAGAACACTGAAGCTTTCTTT
-	TRBV11-2	-	TRBJ2-1	CASSALANEQFF	TGTGCCAGCAGCGCCTTGGCCAATGAGCAGTTCTTC
few	TRBV29-1	TRBD2	TRBJ2-5	CSVELRGRLETQYF	TGCAGCGTTGAATTGCGGGGGAGGTTGGAGACCCAGTACTTC
-	TRBV11-2	-	TRBJ2-7	CASSSPRGTLPYDEQYF	TGTGCCAGCAGCTCACCCAGGGGGACTCTCCCCTACGACGAGCAGTACTTC
few	TRBV20-1	-	TRBJ1-6	CSARMRPDSPLHF	TGCAGTGCTAGAATGCGCCCGGATTCACCCCTCCACTTT
many	TRBV6-6	-	TRBJ1-1	CASSAPSSNTEAFF	TGTGCCAGCAGTGCCCCATCTTCGAACACTGAAGCTTTCTTT
-	TRBV7-2	-	TRBJ1-1	CASSPQRMNTEAFF	TGTGCCAGCAGCCCCCAACGCATGAACACTGAAGCTTTCTTT
few	TRBV6-2/TRBV6-3	-	TRBJ1-5	CASSSRGTSGLNQPQHF	TGTGCCAGCAGTTCCCGGGGTACTTCGGGACTAAATCAGCCCCAGCATTTT